This T cell receptor beta chain was sequenced during a study of blood T cell repertoires in COVID-19. In germline, CDR1 is LGHNA, CDR2 YSLEER. Trimming took off 0 bases at V and 6 bases at J, with 21 bases between the two ends. The CDR3 is 17 amino acids. The table came from immunoSEQ multiplex PCR; TCRdb's copy has only in-frame clones and leaves some out. The sample holds 150,000 to 200,000 clones; over 75% are singletons and the top ten take about a tenth. This clone was observed at least ten times. The TCR originated in a human donor in a cohort sampled during active COVID-19. This sequence joins TRBV4-3 and TRBJ2-7; tentative D call: TRBD2 (5 bases). Material: peripheral blood. The CDR3 loop is CASSQDPTGGGIGEQYF. In DNA form, the CDR3 reads TGCGCCAGCAGCCAAGATCCCACTGGAGGTGGTATCGGCGAGCAGTACTTC.